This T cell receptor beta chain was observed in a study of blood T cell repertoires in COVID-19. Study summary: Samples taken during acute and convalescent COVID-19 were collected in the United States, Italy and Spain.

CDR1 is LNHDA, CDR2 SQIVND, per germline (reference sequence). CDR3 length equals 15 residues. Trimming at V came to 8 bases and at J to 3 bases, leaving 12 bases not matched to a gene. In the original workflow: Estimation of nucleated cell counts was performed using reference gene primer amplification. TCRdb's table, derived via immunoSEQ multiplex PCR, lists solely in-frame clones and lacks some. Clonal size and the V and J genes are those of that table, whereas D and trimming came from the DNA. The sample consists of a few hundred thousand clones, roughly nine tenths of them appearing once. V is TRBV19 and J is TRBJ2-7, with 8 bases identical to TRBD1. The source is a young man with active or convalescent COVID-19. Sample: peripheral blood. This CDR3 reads CASAPMDRDYYEQYF. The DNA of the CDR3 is TGTGCCAGTGCTCCAATGGACAGGGATTACTACGAGCAGTACTTC.